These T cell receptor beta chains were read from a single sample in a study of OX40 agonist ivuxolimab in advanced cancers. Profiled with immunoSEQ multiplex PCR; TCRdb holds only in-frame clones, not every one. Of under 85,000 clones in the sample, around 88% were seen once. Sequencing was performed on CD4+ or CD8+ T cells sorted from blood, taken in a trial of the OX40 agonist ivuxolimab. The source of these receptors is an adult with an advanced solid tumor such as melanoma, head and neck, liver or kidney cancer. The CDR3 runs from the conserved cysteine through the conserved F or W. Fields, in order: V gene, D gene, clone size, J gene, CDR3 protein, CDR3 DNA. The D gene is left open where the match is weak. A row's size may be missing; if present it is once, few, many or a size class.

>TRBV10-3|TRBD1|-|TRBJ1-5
CAISATGELEPQHF
TGTGCCATCAGTGCGACAGGGGAGCTGGAGCCCCAGCATTTT
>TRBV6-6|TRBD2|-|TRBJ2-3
CAGSGGGTDTQYF
TGTGCCGGAAGCGGGGGGGGCACAGATACGCAGTATTTT
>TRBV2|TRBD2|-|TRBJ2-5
CASSDTSGGETQYF
TGTGCCAGCAGTGACACTAGCGGGGGTGAGACCCAGTACTTC
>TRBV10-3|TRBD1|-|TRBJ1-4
CAISEPGQYNEKLFF
TGTGCCATCAGTGAGCCGGGACAGTACAATGAAAAACTGTTTTTT
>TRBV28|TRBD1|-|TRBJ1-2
CASRSTGDGYTF
TGTGCCAGCAGGAGCACAGGGGACGGCTACACCTTC
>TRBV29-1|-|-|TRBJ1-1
CSVEVGRQRAFF
TGCAGCGTTGAAGTCGGGCGGCAGAGGGCTTTCTTT
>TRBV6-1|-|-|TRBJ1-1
CASSVYPQVPANTEAFF
TGTGCCAGCAGTGTGTACCCACAGGTCCCGGCTAACACTGAAGCTTTCTTT
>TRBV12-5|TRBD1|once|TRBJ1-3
CASGTSPGQGMGNTIYF
TGTGCTAGTGGCACGTCGCCGGGACAGGGAATGGGAAACACCATATATTTT
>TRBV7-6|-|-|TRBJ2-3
CASSLLSAGTQYF
TGTGCCAGCAGCCTGCTTAGCGCCGGTACGCAGTATTTT
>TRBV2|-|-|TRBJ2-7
CASNRQFGSSYEQYF
TGTGCCAGCAACCGACAGTTTGGGAGCTCCTACGAGCAGTACTTC
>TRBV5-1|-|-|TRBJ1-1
CASSLARGGTEAFF
TGCGCCAGCAGCTTGGCCAGGGGTGGCACTGAAGCTTTCTTT
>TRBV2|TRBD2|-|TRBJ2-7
CASSVVAGVEQYF
TGTGCCAGCAGTGTAGTAGCGGGGGTCGAGCAGTACTTC
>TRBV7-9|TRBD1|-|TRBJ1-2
CASGTDYGYTF
TGTGCCAGCGGGACAGACTATGGCTACACCTTC
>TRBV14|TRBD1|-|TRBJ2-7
CASSQGTGGPYEQYF
TGTGCCAGCAGCCAAGGGACAGGGGGTCCCTACGAGCAGTACTTC
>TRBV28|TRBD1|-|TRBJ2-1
CASSPSGGAGYNEQFF
TGTGCCAGCAGTCCATCAGGGGGCGCGGGATACAATGAGCAGTTCTTC
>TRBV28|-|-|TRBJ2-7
CASGRGSSYEQYF
TGTGCCAGCGGACGCGGCAGCTCCTACGAGCAGTACTTC
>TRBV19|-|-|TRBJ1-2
CASSVHGSTNYGYTF
TGTGCCAGTAGTGTTCACGGGTCCACCAATTATGGCTACACCTTC
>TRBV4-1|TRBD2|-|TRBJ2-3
CASSQDPLAARTQYF
TGCGCCAGCAGCCAAGATCCCCTAGCGGCTCGTACGCAGTATTTT
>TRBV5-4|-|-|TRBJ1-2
CASSLGGTNYGYTF
TGTGCCAGCAGCTTGGGTGGCACCAACTATGGCTACACCTTC
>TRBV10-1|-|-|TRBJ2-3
CASSVGTTDTQYF
TGCGCCAGCAGTGTGGGAACGACGGATACGCAGTATTTT
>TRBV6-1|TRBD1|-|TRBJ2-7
CASSAGTGGYEQYF
TGTGCCAGCAGTGCCGGGACAGGGGGATACGAGCAGTACTTC
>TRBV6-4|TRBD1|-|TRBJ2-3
CASSEQGVSDTQYF
TGTGCCAGCAGCGAACAGGGGGTCTCAGATACGCAGTATTTT
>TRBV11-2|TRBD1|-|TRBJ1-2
CASSRDSLGGYTF
TGTGCCAGCAGCCGGGACAGCCTGGGTGGCTACACCTTC
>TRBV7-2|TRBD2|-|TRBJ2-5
CASSSLAGGQETQYF
TGTGCCAGCAGCTCCTTAGCGGGGGGGCAAGAGACCCAGTACTTC
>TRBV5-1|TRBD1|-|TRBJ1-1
CASSATGGARTEAFF
TGCGCCAGCAGCGCCACAGGGGGCGCGAGGACTGAAGCTTTCTTT
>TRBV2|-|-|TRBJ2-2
CASIWDTFTGEPFF
TGTGCCAGCATTTGGGACACCTTCACCGGGGAGCCGTTTTTT
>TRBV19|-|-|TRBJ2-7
CASGPSYEQYF
TGTGCCAGTGGTCCCTCCTACGAGCAGTACTTC
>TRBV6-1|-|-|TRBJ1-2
CASSENTDYGYTF
TGTGCCAGCAGTGAAAACACTGACTATGGCTACACCTTC
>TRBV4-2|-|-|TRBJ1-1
CASRQTGMNTEAFF
TGTGCCAGCAGACAAACAGGGATGAACACTGAAGCTTTCTTT
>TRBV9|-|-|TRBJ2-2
CASSVVGGAGELFF
TGTGCCAGCAGCGTAGTTGGCGGGGCCGGGGAGCTGTTTTTT
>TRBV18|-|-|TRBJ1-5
CASSPQGDQPQHF
TGTGCCAGCTCACCACAGGGCGATCAGCCCCAGCATTTT
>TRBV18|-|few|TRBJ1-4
CASSPPGSEDEKLFF
TGTGCCAGCTCACCGCCCGGGAGCGAGGATGAAAAACTGTTTTTT
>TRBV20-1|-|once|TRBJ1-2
CSAGDGFGYTF
TGCAGTGCGGGGGATGGTTTTGGCTACACCTTC
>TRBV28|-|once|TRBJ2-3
CASNTGPTDTQYF
TGTGCCAGCAACACAGGACCTACTGATACGCAGTATTTT
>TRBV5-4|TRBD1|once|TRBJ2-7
CASSSRGQGAYEQYF
TGTGCCAGCAGCTCCAGGGGGCAAGGCGCCTACGAGCAGTACTTC
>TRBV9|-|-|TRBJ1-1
CASSLDIPSMNTEAFF
TGTGCCAGCAGCTTGGACATCCCGTCCATGAACACTGAAGCTTTCTTT
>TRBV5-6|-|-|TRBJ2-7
CASSLMGDTYEQYF
TGTGCCAGCAGCTTAATGGGAGATACCTACGAGCAGTACTTC
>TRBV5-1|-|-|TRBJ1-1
CASSTDVLNTEAFF
TGCGCCAGCAGCACGGACGTTCTGAACACTGAAGCTTTCTTT
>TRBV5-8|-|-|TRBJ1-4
CASSLGYTGSTRF
TGTGCCAGCAGCTTGGGGTACACAGGGTCAACCCGCTTT
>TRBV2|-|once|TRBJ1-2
CASSESGQYTYGYTF
TGTGCCAGCAGTGAAAGTGGACAGTATACCTATGGCTACACCTTC
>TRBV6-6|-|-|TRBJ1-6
CASSYFLGGDNSPLHF
TGTGCCAGCAGTTACTTCCTCGGGGGGGATAATTCACCCCTCCACTTT
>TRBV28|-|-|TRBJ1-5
CASRTGLVKPQHF
TGTGCCAGCAGAACAGGGTTGGTCAAGCCCCAGCATTTT
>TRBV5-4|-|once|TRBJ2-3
CASSLDGASTDTQYF
TGTGCCAGCAGCTTGGACGGGGCCAGCACAGATACGCAGTATTTT
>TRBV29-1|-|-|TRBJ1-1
CSVGHMNTEAFF
TGCAGCGTGGGTCACATGAACACTGAAGCTTTCTTT
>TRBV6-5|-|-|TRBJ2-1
CASRRDSYNEQFF
TGTGCCAGCCGGCGCGACTCCTACAATGAGCAGTTCTTC
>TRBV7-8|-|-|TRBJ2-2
CASSLGQNTGELFF
TGTGCCAGCAGCTTAGGGCAGAACACCGGGGAGCTGTTTTTT
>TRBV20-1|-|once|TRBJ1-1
CSASDGPEAFF
TGCAGTGCTAGTGACGGACCTGAAGCTTTCTTT